A selection of T cell receptor beta chains follows, all from one sample in a study of response to subunit inactivated influenza vaccine. From the RT-PCR reads, TCRdb called clonotypes with MiXCR, one entry per CDR3 protein. The repertoire includes more than 200,000 distinct CDR3 sequences, 12% of them detected once, and under 10% sits in the top ten. The starting material was non-naive T cells sorted from PBMCs, obtained around 15 days before vaccination. Every receptor here comes from a man between 50 and 59 years old who received an inactivated influenza vaccine. CDR3s leave out the opening cysteine and the closing phenylalanine or tryptophan. Only part of the rows carry a size: once, few, many, or a class if the clone is expanded.

TRBJ1-1,TRBV6-6,10,NA,ASSYIQGPAF
TRBJ2-1,TRBV14,12,NA,ASSGGPLGREQF
TRBJ2-7,TRBV4-1,14,NA,ASSQDPRRQGYEQY
TRBJ2-1,TRBV29-1,12,many,SVELGQGAYEQF
TRBJ2-3,TRBV4-2,15,many,ASSQEQAAGGKDTQY
TRBJ2-1,TRBV2,13,NA,ASLKGLAGVNEQF
TRBJ1-6,TRBV2,14,few,ASSEGQGYGNSPLH
TRBJ2-3,TRBV18,12,NA,ASSPSTGSYTQY
TRBJ1-1,TRBV12-3/TRBV12-4,16,NA,AISSARWDRVTNTEAF
TRBJ1-3,TRBV6-1,14,NA,ASSEAGRVSGNTIY
TRBJ2-1,TRBV12-3/TRBV12-4,12,NA,ASRSSGTNNEQF
TRBJ2-1,TRBV12-3/TRBV12-4,13,NA,ASSLAVRAYNEQF
TRBJ2-1,TRBV11-2,11,many,ASSLDSWPEQF
TRBJ1-2,TRBV5-5,11,many,ASSLLINYGYT
TRBJ2-3,TRBV7-6,16,few,ASSSPGLAGLITDTQY
TRBJ1-5,TRBV20-1,13,few,SASKFLGVDQPQH
TRBJ2-1,TRBV28,13,few,ASSLGISGTVKQF
TRBJ1-2,TRBV28,10,few,ATRGQSYGYT
TRBJ2-3,TRBV4-1,13,few,ASSQDQGPVTTQY
TRBJ2-1,TRBV5-4,14,many,ASSWDSLSSYNEQF
TRBJ1-1,TRBV3-1,12,many,ASSPTVENTEAF
TRBJ1-1,TRBV3-1,14,NA,ASSPPGVQGNTEAF
TRBJ2-1,TRBV30,11,NA,AWSRTQGLEQF
TRBJ2-1,TRBV12-3/TRBV12-4,12,NA,ASSPQGGGNEQF
TRBJ1-2,TRBV12-3/TRBV12-4,10,NA,ASSLSLGGYT
TRBJ2-7,TRBV6-2/TRBV6-3,17,few,ASSLPRDRGRVGSYEQY
TRBJ1-5,TRBV2,11,many,ASMGGEEQPQH
TRBJ1-2,TRBV20-1,10,NA,SVQRADYGYT